The source of this T cell receptor beta chain is a study of HIV-infected children after antiretroviral therapy interruption (dated by TCRdb to between 2018 and 2020). With respect to the entire study: All eight included children had a CD4+ count above 500 and a viral load below 50 copies/ml, with four on planned treatment interruption and four on continuous treatment. Continuous-treatment samples were analyzed from corresponding weeks 0, 48 and 150. Interruption-arm samples came from week 0, week 12, end of interruption (week 24 or 48), and about 3 years after study end. Median age was around 9.5 years in the interruption group and around 8 years in the continuous treatment group. Alongside measurements of thymic output, TCR repertoires of children on planned treatment interruption were compared with TCR repertoires of children on continuous antiretroviral treatment. Exposure to EBV and CMV had been recorded for most participating children. Overall study results and their limits: The sorted CD45RA+ naive cells might contain minor non-naive CD45RA+ populations, such as EMRA or stem memory cells. The small number of patients is a limitation of the study, so the data should be interpreted with caution. In the naive CD4+ repertoires of PTI patients, CDR3 sharing between time points dropped after the start of interruption, while many sequences were shared between the end of interruption and 3 years later. An increase in the naive CD4+ Gini coefficient was observed by the end of treatment interruption, suggesting clonal expansion, and a return to baseline was observed by 3 years.

V was cut back by 1 base and J by 6 bases, leaving a gap of 16 bases between them. The CDR3 spans 15 residues, from the cysteine through the phenylalanine. Only the CDR3 region is kept as DNA, spanning 45 bases read in frame from base 1. The receptor library was made with 3' RACE. To correct PCR amplification bias, TCR libraries were generated from RNA with a 3' RACE protocol that used unique molecular identifiers. Up to roughly 12 amplicon libraries were pooled and sequenced on an Illumina MiSeq with v2 2x250 paired-end chemistry. Per the original workflow: Reads were processed with Decombinator to assign V and J genes and CDR3, with barcode-based error and PCR bias correction. Before the Gini coefficient was calculated with the R ineq package, repertoires were subsampled to the same depth. Three approaches were used to assess CDR3 similarity: GLIPH, Hamming distance and a shared triplet metric. In-frame beta chains were kept once TCRdb had trimmed the public reads at Q25 with fastp and called clones with MiXCR. Rows with a matching CDR3 protein are joined into one entry that keeps the most common DNA and genes. The V and J calls shown here were made by TCRdb, not taken from the authors' results. This sample is represented by some 38,000 distinct CDR3 sequences; approximately 7% of them were singletons. The ten largest clones capture more than 0.85% of the sample.

On this clonotype: Its antigen is unknown. Nothing much larger sits one base from this clone, and base qualities are not available.

The treatment or condition tag for this specimen amounts to: PENTA 11 planned treatment interruption arm or continuous ART arm. Participants were children from the United Kingdom aged 2 to 15 years who had received at least three-drug ART for at least 24 weeks. Cryopreserved PBMCs containing at least 5 million viable cells were needed, and a handful of candidate patients were excluded because their viable PBMC yield was low. Naive CD4+ CD45RA+ CD45RO- T cells were FACS-sorted from thawed PBMCs on a FACSAria III cell sorter. After sorting, the cells were fixed and RNA was extracted first with the RNeasy FFPE kit and then with the RNeasy Micro kit.

The chain couples TRBV12-3 or TRBV12-4 to TRBJ2-7, and TRBD2 may be the D gene, going by 5 matching bases. The clonotype originates from a pool of human donors with HIV. The material was CD45RA+ CD4+ T cells from PBMCs, pooled from several time points, obtained from a donor given antiretroviral therapy, either interrupted or continuous. In light of the paper, this sample's cell subset or site label describes: naive CD4+ CD45RA+ CD45RO- T cells. The DNA sequence is given as TGTGCCAGCAGTTTAGGAGCGGTCTCTGGTTTCGAGCAGTACTTC. Protein translation: CASSLGAVSGFEQYF.